This entry lists 27 T cell receptor beta chains sequenced from one sample in a study of T cell responses to AZD1222 COVID-19 vaccine. The data were produced by immunoSEQ multiplex PCR, yet TCRdb's version contains in-frame clones alone and is incomplete. The top ten hold 7.2% of the sample, which has about 120,000 clones, approximately 90% seen once. The sample consisted of peripheral blood, taken on day 0 of AZD1222 vaccination. The origin of the receptors is an adult in good health.

This chain links TRBV5-4 with TRBJ1-1; tentative D call: TRBD1 (5 bases). Trimming removed 0 bases from V and 5 bases from J, with 14 bases in between. Per germline, CDR1 SGHNT and CDR2 YYREEE (reference sequence). This CDR3 has 15 amino acids. CDR3 DNA: TGTGCCAGCAGCTTGGTTCAGGGTATTTGGACTGAAGCTTTCTTT. This sequence encodes CASSLVQGIWTEAFF. Full variable domain (remainder filled in from reference TRBV5-4 and TRBJ1-1): ETGVTQSPTHLIKTRGQQVTLRCSSQSGHNTVSWYQQALGQGPQFIFQYYREEENGRGNFPPRFSGLQFPNYSSELNVNALELDDSALYLCASSLVQGIWTEAFFGQGTRLTVV.

The chain links TRBV9 to TRBJ2-1; TRBD2 matches at 7 bases. Per germline, CDR1 SGDLS and CDR2 YYNGEE. V shed 2 bases and J 3 bases; nucleotides not matched to a gene: 2. The CDR3 is 14 residues long. DNA of the CDR3: TGTGCCAGCAGCGTGGCGGGAGACTACAATGAGCAGTTCTTC. It codes for CASSVAGDYNEQFF.

The rearrangement joins TRBV5-4 to TRBJ1-6; D perhaps matches TRBD1 (5 bases). V gave up 5 bases and J gave up 9 bases, with 15 bases separating them. Germline V gene sequence: CDR1 SGHNT, CDR2 YYREEE (reference sequence). The CDR3 covers 14 residues. Here the CDR3 DNA reads TGTGCCAGCAGTAGGGACGCCATCTCTTCACCCCTCCACTTT. This translates into CASSRDAISSPLHF.

The chain combines TRBV2 with TRBJ2-1; D not certain. CDR3 length: 15 residues. Germline-derived CDR1 and CDR2 are SNHLY and FYNNEI. V was pared by 7 bases and J by 8 bases, with 21 bases between. CDR3 nucleotides: TGTGCCAGCACCTTTAACTCGCGGTTGGGCGATGAGCAGTTCTTC. Translating gives CASTFNSRLGDEQFF.

The chain joins TRBV7-8 to TRBJ2-7, with unresolved D. This CDR3 region has 14 residues. Looked up from germline, CDR1 is SGHVS and CDR2 is FQNEAQ. V was pared by 3 bases and J by 1 base, with 10 bases between. Written as DNA, the CDR3 is TGTGCCAGCAGCTTCACGGACGGTTCCTACGAGCAGTACTTC. It encodes CASSFTDGSYEQYF.

The rearrangement uses TRBV24-1 and TRBJ2-5; D is perhaps TRBD2 (6 bases). Trimming stripped 4 bases from V and 4 bases from J, with 12 bases between. Germline CDR1 KGHDR, CDR2 SFDVKD. This CDR3 spans 14 amino acids. The DNA for the CDR3 is TGTGCCACCAGTGACCCCGGGACTGTAGAGACCCAGTACTTC. This sequence encodes CATSDPGTVETQYF.

The chain is built from TRBV14 and TRBJ2-1, with no clear D. Looked up from germline, CDR1 is SGHDN and CDR2 is FVKESK. This CDR3 comprises 15 residues. V shed 5 bases and J shed 4 bases, with 15 bases lying between them. CDR3 in amino acids: CASSLVGGAYNEQFF. The CDR3 bases are TGTGCCAGCAGCTTGGTTGGCGGAGCTTACAATGAGCAGTTCTTC. Full variable domain (missing parts from reference TRBV14 and TRBJ2-1): EAGVTQFPSHSVIEKGQTVTLRCDPISGHDNLYWYRRVMGKEIKFLLHFVKESKQDESGMPNNRFLAERTGGTYSTLKVQPAELEDSGVYFCASSLVGGAYNEQFFGPGTRLTVL.

The V call is TRBV4-2, the J call TRBJ1-6; D gene uncertain. Germline CDR1 LGHNA, CDR2 YNFKEQ. Trimming took off 1 base at V and 11 bases at J, with 21 bases between the two ends. This CDR3 contains 17 residues. Here the CDR3 reads CASSQVRESGSIPPLHF. CDR3 bases: TGTGCCAGCAGCCAAGTACGGGAGAGCGGTAGCATTCCACCCCTCCACTTT.

V is TRBV6-5 and J is TRBJ2-7; 9 bases agree with TRBD1. Germline V gene sequence: CDR1 MNHEY, CDR2 SVGAGI. CDR3 length equals 15 residues. The junction had 4 bases not matched to a gene; V was cut back by 2 bases and J by 2 bases. CDR3: CASSYDRGGAYEQYF. The CDR3 DNA reads TGTGCCAGCAGTTACGACAGGGGGGGGGCCTACGAGCAGTACTTC.

The chain carries TRBV6-2 or TRBV6-3 and TRBJ1-2, with a weak D call TRBD1 (6 bases). Per germline, CDR1 MNHEY and CDR2 SVGEGT. Trimming pared 2 bases from V and 4 bases from J, leaving 14 bases between. The CDR3 is made up of 15 amino acids. DNA of the CDR3: TGTGCCAGCAGTTACGACTTGGGGGGCCCCTATGGCTACACCTTC. It specifies CASSYDLGGPYGYTF.

The J gene is TRBJ1-4, the V gene TRBV7-8; 7 nucleotides align to TRBD1. The CDR3 runs 15 residues. The V segment lost 7 bases and the J segment 7 bases; nucleotides outside the gene matches: 12. Germline V gives CDR1 SGHVS, CDR2 FQNEAQ. The CDR3 DNA follows: TGTGCCAGCACCCAGCCCCGACAGGGCGCTGAAAAACTGTTTTTT. Encoded protein: CASTQPRQGAEKLFF.

The rearrangement uses TRBV11-3 and TRBJ2-5; D gene ambiguous. V lost 1 base and J lost 4, with 10 bases in between. The germline V gene encodes CDR1 SGHNT and CDR2 YENEEA. The CDR3 has 14 residues. The CDR3 bases are TGTGCCAGCAGCTTAGGGAGTGGGCGAGAGACCCAGTACTTC. Its translation: CASSLGSGRETQYF.

The chain carries TRBV11-2 and TRBJ2-5; TRBD2 matches at 9 bases. Trimming took 5 bases from V and 4 from J; bases not matched to a gene: 8. The CDR3 sequence is 15 residues long. CDR1 and CDR2 (germline): SGHAT, FQNNGV. The CDR3 protein is CASSLLTSGRETQYF. CDR3 DNA: TGTGCCAGCAGCCTACTAACTAGCGGGCGAGAGACCCAGTACTTC.

The V and J genes are TRBV10-1 and TRBJ2-1, with TRBD2 as a possible D gene (5 bases). The germline CDR1 and CDR2 sequences are WNHNN and SYGVQD (reference sequence). The CDR3 extends over 14 amino acids. Trimming took 0 bases from V and 7 from J, leaving 10 bases between them. The CDR3 DNA sequence: TGCGCCAGCAGTGAGTCGGTAGCGTTGAATGAGCAGTTCTTC. Protein product: CASSESVALNEQFF.

The chain recombines TRBV3-1 (or the pseudogene TRBV3-2) with TRBJ1-1, with 7 bases lining up with TRBD1. The CDR3 covers 14 residues. The germline V gene encodes CDR1 LGHDT and CDR2 YNNKEL (reference sequence). The junction had 5 bases not matched to a gene; V was cut back by 6 bases and J by 1 base. The CDR3 coding sequence is TGTGCCAGCAGACTACAGGGGACGAACACTGAAGCTTTCTTT. As protein: CASRLQGTNTEAFF.

The chain employs TRBV6-6 and TRBJ1-3; unclear D gene. The germline V and J ends were trimmed by 6 bases and 0 bases, with 12 bases remaining between them. This CDR3 is built from 15 residues. Germline V gives CDR1 MNHNY, CDR2 SVGAGI (reference sequence). CDR3 sequence (DNA): TGTGCCAGCAGCCCCCTCCCCTACTCTGGAAACACCATATATTTT. As protein: CASSPLPYSGNTIYF.

This chain uses TRBV6-2 or TRBV6-3 with TRBJ2-2; the D is unclear. The V gene lost 2 bases and the J gene lost 6 bases, with 1 base spanning the gap. This CDR3 region has 11 residues. Germline V gene data show CDR1 as MNHEY and CDR2 as SVGEGT. In DNA, the CDR3 is TGTGCCAGCAGTTACCCCGGGGAGCTGTTTTTT. It translates to CASSYPGELFF.

The genes are TRBV11-2 and TRBJ2-7; TRBD1 matches 9 bases. The V gene's germline CDR1 is SGHAT and CDR2 FQNNGV. The CDR3 spans 13 residues. V trimming: 3 bases; J trimming: 7 bases; junction bases outside the gene matches: 4. The CDR3 DNA follows: TGTGCCAGCAGCTTGGACAGGGGACGGGAGCAGTACTTC. Amino acids: CASSLDRGREQYF.

This clone was observed a single time. The rearrangement links TRBV19 to TRBJ2-7; 9 nucleotides line up with TRBD1. The CDR3 has 14 residues. Germline V CDR1 and CDR2: LNHDA, SQIVND (reference sequence). V was clipped by 7 bases and J by 4 bases; unmatched bases: 8. The CDR3, as DNA: TGTGCCAGTACCTCCGGGACAGGGAGGTACGAGCAGTACTTC. It specifies CASTSGTGRYEQYF.

The chain joins TRBV13 to TRBJ1-6; perhaps TRBD1 as D (5 bases). The CDR3 loop spans 14 amino acids. V was shortened by 3 bases and J by 7 bases, with 10 bases between the two germline ends. CDR1 is PRHDT, CDR2 FYEKMQ, per germline (reference sequence). CDR3 nucleotides: TGTGCCAGCAGCTTCCGGGGCGGGAATTCACCCCTCCACTTT. This codes for CASSFRGGNSPLHF.

The chain is built from TRBV19 and TRBJ2-5, with 9 bases identical to TRBD2. Germline assignment: CDR1 LNHDA and CDR2 SQIVND (reference sequence). The CDR3 extends over 15 amino acids. V lost 3 bases and J lost 1; bases outside the gene matches: 3. The CDR3 loop is CASSILAGLQETQYF. Written as DNA, the CDR3 is TGTGCCAGTAGTATTCTAGCGGGGCTCCAAGAGACCCAGTACTTC.

The chain employs TRBV19 and TRBJ1-6; a weak D match, TRBD1 (5 bases). Trimming stripped 7 bases from V and 9 bases from J, with 13 bases between. The CDR3 length is 13 residues. Germline V CDR1 and CDR2: LNHDA, SQIVND (reference sequence). In DNA form, the CDR3 reads TGTGCCAGTACCGTAGGGGTTGGTTCACCCCTCCACTTT. Translating gives CASTVGVGSPLHF.

The CDR3, as DNA: TGTGCCACCAGTGACGTCCTGATGGGTTCCAATCAGCCCCAGCATTTT. Its translation is CATSDVLMGSNQPQHF. This chain joins TRBV24-1 and TRBJ1-5; D is uncertain. The CDR3 totals 16 residues. Trimming shortened V by 4 bases and J by 3 bases, and 15 bases separated the two germline ends. Germline V CDR1 and CDR2: KGHDR, SFDVKD.

V is TRBV5-1 and J is TRBJ2-1; no firm D call. CDR1 and CDR2 from the germline V gene are SGHRS and YFSETQ. This CDR3 has 13 amino acids. V was pared by 0 bases and J by 12 bases, with 13 bases between. CDR3 DNA sequence: TGCGCCAGCAGCTTGGATCCCCTATCAACGCAGTTCTTC. It yields the protein CASSLDPLSTQFF.

The J gene is TRBJ1-4, the V gene TRBV5-1; D is unresolved. Trimming took off 0 bases at V and 6 bases at J, with 9 bases between the two ends. Germline V gene lookup returns CDR1 SGHRS and CDR2 YFSETQ. The CDR3 is 14 amino acids. CDR3 nucleotides: TGCGCCAGCAGCTTGGGGGGTGGCGATGAAAAACTGTTTTTT. Its translation is CASSLGGGDEKLFF.

The rearrangement uses TRBV18 and TRBJ1-1; no definite D call. Germline loops: CDR1 KGHSH, CDR2 LQKENI. The CDR3 spans 14 residues. Trimming removed 1 base at V and 6 bases at J, with 12 bases between. The CDR3 DNA reads as TGTGCCAGCTCACCACGGTCAAGGTATCCTGAAGCTTTCTTT. Translating it yields CASSPRSRYPEAFF.

V usage is TRBV4-1 and J usage is TRBJ2-1; 14 bases align to TRBD2. Germline CDR1 is MGHRA and CDR2 is YSYEKL. The CDR3 extends over 19 amino acids. V lost 0 bases, J lost 5 bases, and 9 bases stayed unmatched. This CDR3 is CASSQDWSGTSGSDNEQFF. In DNA, the CDR3 is TGCGCCAGCAGCCAAGATTGGTCGGGGACTAGCGGGAGCGACAATGAGCAGTTCTTC.